This T cell receptor (beta chain) was profiled in a study of cytomegalovirus exposure and HLA in healthy donors. Study observations and caveats: At a 0.05 false discovery rate, a later analysis found 16,951 TCR beta sequences to be associated with HLA alleles.

The study ran its PCR with 60 Vbeta and 13 Jbeta primers. Clones were read by immunoSEQ multiplex PCR, and TCRdb kept only the in-frame ones, dropping some. Here the sample spans roughly 140,000 clones, around 84% being singletons. This clone was detected only a few times. Its antigen is unidentified. The CDR3 has 14 amino acids. Between the trimmed V and J ends, which lost 4 bases and 0 bases, there was a span of 9 bases. Germline CDR1 reads SNHLY; CDR2 reads FYNNEI. Sequencing was done on a sample of PBMCs. The receptor was derived from a boy aged 2-9 years in good health and CMV-seronegative. V is TRBV2 and J is TRBJ1-1, with D possibly being TRBD1 (5 bases). The chain's CDR3 is CASSVTEMNTEAFF. DNA of the CDR3: TGTGCCAGCAGTGTGACAGAAATGAACACTGAAGCTTTCTTT.